The clone carrying this TCR beta chain occurred a few times. Per the original methods: Amplification from reference gene primers served as the basis for estimated nucleated cell counts. Clones were sequenced by immunoSEQ multiplex PCR, and TCRdb holds only the in-frame ones, with some missing. The V and J calls and the clone size are those of that table, but D and trimming were determined from the DNA. This table holds under 350,000 clones, roughly 91% found once. V shed 7 bases and J shed 4 bases, with 16 bases lying between them. CDR3 length equals 13 residues. Germline CDR1 is SQVTM and CDR2 is ANQGSEA. This sample is drawn from a study of blood T cell repertoires in COVID-19. Study-wide context: T cells, B-cell-depleted T cells, or PBMCs provided the cDNA or gDNA that served as material.

The TCR sequence derives from a woman in her sixties who had recovered from COVID-19. Source material: PBMCs or T cells enriched from blood (not recorded which). The J gene is TRBJ1-1, the V gene TRBV29-1; D perhaps matches TRBD1 (5 bases). Written as DNA, the CDR3 is TGCAGCGCTGGGGCTCACCTGGGCACTGAAGCTTTCTTT. This gives the protein CSAGAHLGTEAFF.